This TCR beta chain derives from a study of T cell responses to AZD1222 COVID-19 vaccine. Study results and caveats: Clonal diversity may have been underestimated in mostly white British donors.

Produced via immunoSEQ multiplex PCR; TCRdb's table is partial and in-frame only. This table holds 120,000 to 150,000 clones, 90% to 95% found once. The CDR3 length is 19 residues. Trimming removed 5 bases at V and 1 base at J, with 24 bases between. The V gene's germline CDR1 is SEHNR and CDR2 FQNEAQ (reference sequence). On this clone itself: Its target is not known.

Sequencing used peripheral blood, obtained on day 0 of AZD1222 vaccination. The TCR originated in an adult in good health. The V gene is TRBV7-9, the J gene TRBJ1-3; possibly TRBD1 for D (5 bases). This chain's CDR3 is CASSAGKKKSPGSGNTIYF. CDR3 nucleotide sequence: TGTGCCAGCAGCGCCGGGAAAAAAAAGTCCCCAGGGTCTGGAAACACCATATATTTT.